The sequence of this T cell receptor (beta chain) was determined in a study of CD8+ T cells in alopecia areata. Of note for this clone: No antigen is known for it.

From PBMCs, CD4+ and CD8+ T cells were sorted. Study results and limitations: Sequencing of scalp tissue also captures the resident alphabeta T cells of normal skin. In lesional scalp, particularly from alopecia totalis/universalis, clonality was higher than in normal scalp.

TCR sequencing used cDNA made by reverse transcription of extracted RNA. Assay: immunoSEQ multiplex PCR; the TCRdb copy retains only in-frame clones and omits some. The sample includes 100,000 to 150,000 clones, less than 50% of them seen just once. This TCR derives from a human donor with alopecia areata. Sequences were obtained from NKG2D-low CD8+ T cells sorted from blood.

CDR3: CASRRGETQYF. The CDR3 DNA sequence: TGTGCCAGCAGAAGGGGGGAGACCCAGTACTTC. This chain joins TRBV2 and TRBJ2-5, with D perhaps matching TRBD1 (6 bases). V dropped 6 bases and J dropped 5 bases, with 7 bases sitting between them. The CDR3 covers 11 residues. Germline-derived CDR1 and CDR2 are SNHLY and FYNNEI.